This passage covers 25 T cell receptor beta chains from one sample sequenced in a study of cytotoxic CD8 clonotypes in ibrutinib-treated CLL (dated by TCRdb to 2020 to 2023). The library was obtained by the immunoSEQ multiplex PCR assay. TCRdb stores this immuneACCESS table with in-frame sequences only. Part of the clones is absent; in the studies checked, under half of the shortfall reflects unresolved V genes, and no reason is known for the rest. This sample holds over 65,000 clones; roughly 83% were observed only once. The leading ten clones occupy roughly 4.8% of the sample. The time point label corresponds to: 12 months on ibrutinib. Sequenced here: PBMCs, sampled after 12 months of ibrutinib treatment. The receptors shown here come from a human donor with chronic lymphocytic leukemia.

CDR3 nucleotide sequence: TGCGCCAGCAGCCAAGAATGGCTAGCGGGGGCTAATGAGCAGTTCTTC. Amino acids: CASSQEWLAGANEQFF. The V gene is TRBV4-3, the J gene TRBJ2-1; the match to TRBD2 covers 10 bases. This CDR3 is 16 amino acids long. V gave up 0 bases and J gave up 7 bases; unmatched junction bases: 6. Germline assignment: CDR1 LGHNA and CDR2 YSLEER.

This clone turned up a few times. The chain joins TRBV5-8 to TRBJ2-1, with TRBD2 matching 10 bases. V gave up 1 base and J gave up 4 bases; unmatched junction bases: 8. CDR1 and CDR2 (germline): SGHTS, YDEGEE. The CDR3 has 17 amino acids. The CDR3 coding sequence is TGTGCCAGCAGCTTGACCCGGACTAGCGGACCGTACAATGAGCAGTTCTTC. Protein product: CASSLTRTSGPYNEQFF. The full variable domain, in which reference TRBV5-8 and TRBJ2-1 provide the parts outside the CDR3, is EAGVTQSPTHLIKTRGQQATLRCSPISGHTSVYWYQQALGLGLQFLLWYDEGEERNRGNFPPRFSGRQFPNYSSELNVNALELEDSALYLCASSLTRTSGPYNEQFFGPGTRLTVL.

This clone was seen once. The chain employs TRBV7-2 and TRBJ1-4; the D gene is possibly TRBD1 (5 bases). The CDR3 length is 16 residues. Germline loops: CDR1 SGHTA, CDR2 FQGNSA. The V and J ends lost 0 bases and 5 bases respectively, with 13 bases between them. The CDR3 DNA reads TGTGCCAGCAGCTTAGCCCCCCCGGGACTGAATGAAAAACTGTTTTTT. Translating gives CASSLAPPGLNEKLFF.

With regard to this clone: This could be a read error, since a much larger clone is one nucleotide away. Other DNA sequences of this sample code for an identical CDR3. The chain has TRBV15 and TRBJ2-5; D not resolved. CDR1 and CDR2 (germline): LNHNV, YYDKDF (reference sequence). The CDR3 contains 12 residues. With 0 bases removed from V and 4 bases from J, the gap between germline ends came to 3 bases. DNA for the CDR3: TGTGCCACCAGCAGAGACCTAGAGACCCAGTACTTC. Translated: CATSRDLETQYF.

This clone showed up just once. The rearrangement uses TRBV7-2 and TRBJ2-3; D is unclear. This CDR3 is built from 15 residues. Deletions cut 4 bases from V and 0 bases from J, with 11 bases between. Germline V gene lookup returns CDR1 SGHTA and CDR2 FQGNSA. CDR3 residues: CASSSNGVSTDTQYF. CDR3 nucleotides: TGTGCCAGCAGCTCCAATGGGGTCAGCACAGATACGCAGTATTTT.

The rearrangement uses TRBV28 and TRBJ1-1, with D unresolved. Germline-derived CDR1 and CDR2 are MDHEN and SYDVKM. Trimming removed 6 bases from V and 0 bases from J, with 11 bases in between. The CDR3 covers 14 residues. The DNA of the CDR3 is TGTGCCAGCAGGACGGACGGACTGAACACTGAAGCTTTCTTT. Translating it yields CASRTDGLNTEAFF.

The genes are TRBV29-1 and TRBJ2-1; 8 bases line up with TRBD2. The CDR3 is 15 amino acids. After removal of 6 bases from V and 4 bases from J, the junction contained 11 bases not matched to a gene. The germline CDR1 and CDR2 sequences are SQVTM and ANQGSEA. For the CDR3, the DNA is TGCAGCGTCCCCCCTGGGGCTAGCGGGTACAATGAGCAGTTCTTC. Translated: CSVPPGASGYNEQFF.

The rearrangement uses TRBV5-4 and TRBJ1-1; no reliable D call. The CDR3 runs to 13 residues. Trimming pared 1 base from V and 4 bases from J, leaving 8 bases between. Looked up from germline, CDR1 is SGHNT and CDR2 is YYREEE (reference sequence). The CDR3 coding sequence is TGTGCCAGCAGCTTGCCAGGCTCCACTGAAGCTTTCTTT. It yields the protein CASSLPGSTEAFF.

The rearrangement joins TRBV7-3 to TRBJ2-6; TRBD1 is a possible D gene (5 bases). This CDR3 comprises 12 residues. The germline gives CDR1 SGHTA, CDR2 FQGTGA. The V end lost 8 bases, the J end lost 8 bases, and 10 bases lay between the germline ends. CDR3: CASSGFSNVLTF. The CDR3, as DNA: TGTGCCAGCTCAGGGTTTTCCAACGTCCTGACTTTC.

The chain combines TRBV7-9 with TRBJ2-3, with 10 bases identical to TRBD1. Unmatched junction bases numbered 9, after V lost 7 bases and J lost 2 bases. This CDR3 contains 16 residues. CDR1 and CDR2 from the germline V gene are SEHNR and FQNEAQ (reference sequence). In nucleotides, the CDR3 is TGTGCCAGCACGGCCCCGGGACAGGGGTTCACAGATACGCAGTATTTT. Translating gives CASTAPGQGFTDTQYF.

The rearrangement links TRBV7-8 to TRBJ1-6; D gene uncertain. Germline assignment: CDR1 SGHVS and CDR2 FQNEAQ. CDR3 length: 16 amino acids. V lost 2 bases and J lost 4, with 12 bases in between. The chain's CDR3 is CASSLFFGQYNSPLHF. The CDR3 DNA follows: TGTGCCAGCAGCTTATTCTTCGGGCAGTATAATTCACCCCTCCACTTT. The whole variable domain, remainder taken from reference TRBV7-8 and TRBJ1-6, is GAGVSQSPRYKVAKRGQDVALRCDPISGHVSLFWYQQALGQGPEFLTYFQNEAQLDKSGLPSDRFFAERPEGSVSTLKIQRTQQEDSAVYLCASSLFFGQYNSPLHFGNGTRLTVT.

The count of this clone is one. J is TRBJ2-7 and V is TRBV5-5, with TRBD1 as a possible D gene (6 bases). CDR1 and CDR2 from the germline V gene are SGHKS and YYEKEE (reference sequence). This CDR3 has 15 amino acids. Trimming removed 5 bases at V and 4 bases at J, with 19 bases between. The CDR3 DNA reads as TGTGCCAGCAGGCCCCAGGGGACCAGCCCTTACGAGCAGTACTTC. Translated: CASRPQGTSPYEQYF.

CDR3 protein: CASSLVPHEQYF. CDR3 bases: TGTGCCAGCAGCTTAGTCCCCCACGAGCAGTACTTC. The chain is built from TRBV7-7 and TRBJ2-7; no reliable D call. This CDR3 is 12 amino acids long. CDR1 and CDR2 (germline): SSHAT, FNYEAQ (reference sequence). Trimming left V 1 base short and J 5 bases short, with 6 bases between. The whole variable domain, filled in from reference TRBV7-7 and TRBJ2-7, reads GAGVSQSPRYKVTKRGQDVTLRCDPISSHATLYWYQQALGQGPEFLTYFNYEAQPDKSGLPSDRFSAERPEGSISTLTIQRTEQRDSAMYRCASSLVPHEQYFGPGTRLTVT.

V and J are TRBV10-3 and TRBJ2-7; weak D call: TRBD2 (5 bases). V lost 3 bases and J 2 bases, leaving 17 bases between the germline ends. Germline CDR1 ENHRY, CDR2 SYGVKD. This CDR3 has 16 amino acids. The DNA for the CDR3 is TGTGCCATCAGTGACGTCGGGGAGAGGAATACCTACGAGCAGTACTTC. Amino acid sequence: CAISDVGERNTYEQYF.

The V call is TRBV5-6, the J call TRBJ1-4; 11 bases are shared with TRBD1. CDR3 length equals 13 residues. The V gene end was trimmed by 4 bases and the J gene end by 7 bases; junction bases not matched to a gene: 0. Germline CDR1 and CDR2: SGHDT and YYEEEE. The DNA of the CDR3 is TGTGCCAGCAGCGGGACAGGGGGTGAAAAACTGTTTTTT. It encodes CASSGTGGEKLFF.

This clone is a singleton in its sample. This chain uses TRBV19 with TRBJ2-3; 10 bases match TRBD1. The germline V gene encodes CDR1 LNHDA and CDR2 SQIVND (reference sequence). V lost 4 bases to trimming and J lost 4 bases; unmatched junction nucleotides: 2. The CDR3 runs 14 residues. The CDR3 is CASSTGQGADTQYF. CDR3 sequence (DNA): TGTGCCAGTAGTACTGGACAGGGGGCAGATACGCAGTATTTT.

The chain employs TRBV14 and TRBJ2-3; D not resolved. The CDR3 spans 14 residues. Germline assignment: CDR1 SGHDN and CDR2 FVKESK. Between the trimmed V and J ends, which lost 1 base and 6 bases, there was a span of 11 bases. CDR3 DNA sequence: TGTGCCAGCAGCCAAGGGCCGGGTAGGGATACGCAGTATTTT. Translation gives CASSQGPGRDTQYF.

V usage is TRBV7-9 and J usage is TRBJ2-7, with TRBD1 matching 7 bases. The ends lost 0 bases at V and 6 bases at J; junction bases unmatched: 11. CDR1 is SEHNR and CDR2 is FQNEAQ in the germline V gene (reference sequence). The CDR3 is 16 amino acids. CDR3 bases: TGTGCCAGCAGCTTAGCGCGCCCGGGACAGAGGGTCGAGCAGTACTTC. It yields the protein CASSLARPGQRVEQYF.

The chain is built from TRBV9 and TRBJ2-1; tentatively, D is TRBD1 or TRBD2 (6 bases each). V shed 5 bases and J shed 2 bases, with 14 bases lying between them. CDR1 SGDLS and CDR2 YYNGEE come from the germline V gene. This CDR3 spans 15 amino acids. The chain's CDR3 is CASSPRGDAYNEQFF. The CDR3 DNA sequence: TGTGCCAGCAGTCCGAGGGGGGACGCCTACAATGAGCAGTTCTTC.

There are many counts of this clone. This chain links TRBV5-1 with TRBJ1-4; a possible D gene is TRBD1 (5 bases). CDR1 and CDR2 from the germline V gene are SGHRS and YFSETQ. The V and J ends lost 4 bases and 8 bases respectively, with 15 bases between them. The CDR3 has 14 residues. CDR3 protein: CASSPTVGGEKLFF. In DNA, the CDR3 is TGCGCCAGCAGCCCCACGGTGGGGGGAGAAAAACTGTTTTTT.

Note on this clone: Distinct nucleotide sequences in the sample also encode this CDR3. The chain recombines TRBV7-6 with TRBJ1-5, with D unclear. Germline loops: CDR1 SGHVS, CDR2 FNYEAQ. This CDR3 contains 13 residues. V was clipped by 4 bases and J by 0 bases, with 4 bases between them. DNA for the CDR3: TGTGCCAGCAGCTCCCATAGCAATCAGCCCCAGCATTTT. Protein product: CASSSHSNQPQHF.

V usage is TRBV6-5 and J usage is TRBJ1-5; TRBD1 matches at 7 bases. Looked up from germline, CDR1 is MNHEY and CDR2 is SVGAGI. V shed 5 bases and J 7 bases; nucleotides not matched to a gene: 5. This CDR3 has 13 amino acids. CDR3 sequence: CASSTQGEQPQHF. CDR3 DNA: TGTGCCAGCAGTACCCAGGGGGAGCAGCCCCAGCATTTT.

V gene TRBV9 combines with J gene TRBJ2-2, with TRBD1 identical over 8 bases. This CDR3 has 17 amino acids. Looked up from germline, CDR1 is SGDLS and CDR2 is YYNGEE. The J segment lost 6 bases and the V segment lost 2 bases, leaving 12 bases of the junction unmatched. CDR3 amino acids: CASSVTTTGGRAGELFF. In nucleotides, the CDR3 is TGTGCCAGCAGCGTCACCACCACAGGGGGTCGGGCCGGGGAGCTGTTTTTT. The whole variable domain, filled in from reference TRBV9 and TRBJ2-2, reads DSGVTQTPKHLITATGQRVTLRCSPRSGDLSVYWYQQSLDQGLQFLIQYYNGEERAKGNILERFSAQQFPDLHSELNLSSLELGDSALYFCASSVTTTGGRAGELFFGEGSRLTVL.

A note on this clone: Other nucleotide sequences in the sample specify the same CDR3. The chain uses TRBV20-1 and TRBJ1-1; D gene ambiguous. Germline lookup yields CDR1 DFQATT and CDR2 SNEGSKA (reference sequence). Trimming took 3 bases from V and 1 from J, leaving 3 bases between them. CDR3 size: 11 residues. The CDR3 DNA reads as TGCAGTGCTAGGGGGAACACTGAAGCTTTCTTT. Translating it yields CSARGNTEAFF.

The chain is built from TRBV7-9 and TRBJ2-5, with 8 bases that match TRBD2. The CDR3 extends over 15 amino acids. V was pared by 5 bases and J by 0 bases, with 5 bases of the junction left unmatched. From germline, CDR1 is SEHNR and CDR2 FQNEAQ (reference sequence). CDR3 amino acids: CASSPRTSHQETQYF. The CDR3 region has the DNA TGTGCCAGCAGCCCCCGGACTAGCCACCAAGAGACCCAGTACTTC.